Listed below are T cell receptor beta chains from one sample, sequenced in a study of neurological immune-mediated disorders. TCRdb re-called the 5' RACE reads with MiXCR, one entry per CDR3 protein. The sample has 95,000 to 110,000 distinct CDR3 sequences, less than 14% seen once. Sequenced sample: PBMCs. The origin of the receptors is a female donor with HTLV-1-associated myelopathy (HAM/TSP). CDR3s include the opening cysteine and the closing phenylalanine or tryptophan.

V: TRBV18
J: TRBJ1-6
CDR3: CASSLDANSPLHF

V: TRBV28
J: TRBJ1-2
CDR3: CASSLLGQGVRGYTF

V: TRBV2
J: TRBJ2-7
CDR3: CASSVSREQYF

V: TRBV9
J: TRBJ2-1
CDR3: CASSPLTLNEQFF

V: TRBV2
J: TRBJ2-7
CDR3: CASSSGTSSSYEQYF

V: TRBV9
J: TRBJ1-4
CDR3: CASSVAGQTGEKLFF

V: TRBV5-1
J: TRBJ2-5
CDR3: CASNSAETQYF

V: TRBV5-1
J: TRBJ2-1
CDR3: CASSLVTGDYNEQFF

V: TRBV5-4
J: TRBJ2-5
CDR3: CASSSEQRQETQYF

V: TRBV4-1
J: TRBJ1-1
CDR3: CASSSDGDRRDTEAFF

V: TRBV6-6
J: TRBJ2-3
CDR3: CASSDRLAGVRDTQYF

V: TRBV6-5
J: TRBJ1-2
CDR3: CASSFGQSNYGYTF

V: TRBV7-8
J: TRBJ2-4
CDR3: CASSVRDGKNIQYF

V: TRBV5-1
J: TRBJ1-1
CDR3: CASSLRLTPEAFF

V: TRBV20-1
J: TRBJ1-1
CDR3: CSAKDRSSTEAFF

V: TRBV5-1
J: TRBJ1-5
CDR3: CASRHRRGGNQPQHF

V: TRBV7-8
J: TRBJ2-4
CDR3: CASSLVVRSDPAKNIQYF

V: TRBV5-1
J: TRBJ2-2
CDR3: CASSLHRETGELFF

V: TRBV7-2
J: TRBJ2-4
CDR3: CASSPGRGRGNIQYF

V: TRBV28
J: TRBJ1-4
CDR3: CASSLGGANEKLFF

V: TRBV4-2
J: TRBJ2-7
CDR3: CASQKRAGDGDEQYF

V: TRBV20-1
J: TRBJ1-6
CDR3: CSATTGRNDSPLHF